A selection of T cell receptor beta chains follows, all from one sample in a study of blood T cells in healthy people across ages. From the 5' RACE reads, TCRdb called clonotypes with MiXCR, one entry per CDR3 protein. Here the sample spans around 520,000 distinct CDR3 sequences, around 27% being singletons. The same sample was also studied in work on T cells of mothers and their children.

The sample was blood. The receptors derive from a boy between 2 and 10 years old in good health. Both conserved end residues are part of each CDR3. D genes are given only for firm matches. Only some rows state a clone size, as once, few, many or a class for expanded clones.

v_gene	d_gene	abundance	j_gene	CDR3nt	CDR3aa
TRBV28	TRBD1	.	TRBJ2-7	TGTGCCAGCAGTCCCTACCCGGTCGGGCAGGGGGCCGAGCAGTACTTC	CASSPYPVGQGAEQYF
TRBV4-3	TRBD2	.	TRBJ2-2	TGCGCCAGCAGCCAACGCGGACTAGCGGGAGGGCCAAACACCGGGGAGCTGTTTTTT	CASSQRGLAGGPNTGELFF
TRBV7-2	TRBD1	few	TRBJ1-5	TGTGCCAGCAGCATCCGGGACAGCGGGACCCAGCATTTT	CASSIRDSGTQHF
TRBV30	.	few	TRBJ1-6	TGTGCCTGGAGTGCAAGGGGGGATTCACCCCTCCACTTT	CAWSARGDSPLHF
TRBV7-9	.	few	TRBJ1-3	TGTGCCAGCAGCTTAGCGTGGCGGTGGCCGGGGGTTCGAAACACCATATATTTT	CASSLAWRWPGVRNTIYF
TRBV2	.	.	TRBJ2-5	TGTGCCAGCAGTAACAGGTACATGAAGTACCAAGAGACCCAGTACTTC	CASSNRYMKYQETQYF
TRBV7-9	.	.	TRBJ1-2	TGTGCCAGCAGCTTAGGGAATTCTAACTATGGCTACACCTTC	CASSLGNSNYGYTF
TRBV9	.	.	TRBJ2-6	TGTGCCAGCAGCGTTCCCGAAGACAGGTTCTCTGGGGCCAACGTCCTGACTTTC	CASSVPEDRFSGANVLTF
TRBV6-1	TRBD2	few	TRBJ2-1	TGTGCCAGCAGCCCTACACTAGCGGAAGTATACAATGAGCAGTTCTTC	CASSPTLAEVYNEQFF
TRBV10-1	TRBD2	few	TRBJ2-3	TGCGCCAGCAGTGACCCAGCGGGGGGCACAGATACGCAGTATTTT	CASSDPAGGTDTQYF
TRBV10-3	.	few	TRBJ1-1	TGTGCCATCAGTGAGTCTGGGTTAAGGGGCCAGAACACTGAAGCTTTCTTT	CAISESGLRGQNTEAFF
TRBV11-2	TRBD1	few	TRBJ2-7	TGTGCCAGCAGCTTCTACAGGGGTACCTACGAGCAGTACTTC	CASSFYRGTYEQYF
TRBV5-1	.	.	TRBJ2-1	TGCGCCAGCAGCTTACCCGAGACGGGGGTGCAGTTCTTC	CASSLPETGVQFF
TRBV5-1	.	.	TRBJ1-1	TGCGCCAGCAGCTTGTTAGGAGGGGAAGGGACTGAAGCTTTCTTT	CASSLLGGEGTEAFF